These 27 T cell receptor beta chains originate from one sample sequenced in a study of cytomegalovirus exposure and HLA in healthy donors. Researchers ran the PCR with 60 Vbeta and 13 Jbeta primers. Produced via immunoSEQ multiplex PCR; TCRdb's table is partial and in-frame only. Of under 200,000 clones in the sample, 82% were seen once. Source material: PBMCs. The receptors shown here come from a male donor in good health and CMV-seronegative.

J is TRBJ1-4 and V is TRBV10-2; D call uncertain. V was pared by 8 bases and J by 9 bases, with 10 bases between. The CDR3 is 11 residues long. Germline assignment: CDR1 WSHSY and CDR2 SAAADI. CDR3 bases: TGCGCCAGCCTAGCAGCAAAAAAACTGTTTTTT. Translating it yields CASLAAKKLFF.

As concerns this clone: Different DNA sequences within this sample yield the same CDR3. V gene TRBV6-6 combines with J gene TRBJ2-2, with D possibly being TRBD1 (6 bases). The CDR3 length is 13 residues. Germline V CDR1 and CDR2: MNHNY, SVGAGI (reference sequence). V lost 4 bases to trimming and J lost 5 bases, with 8 bases between them. The CDR3 DNA reads as TGTGCCAGCAGTTCAAGGGGGACCGGGGAGCTGTTTTTT. Translated: CASSSRGTGELFF.

This rearrangement joins TRBV7-9 to TRBJ1-3; 9 nucleotides agree with TRBD1. V lost 1 base, J lost 4 bases, and 8 bases stayed unmatched. The CDR3 runs 17 residues. CDR1 and CDR2 from the germline V gene are SEHNR and FQNEAQ (reference sequence). CDR3 sequence reads: CASSLDQQGAPGNTIYF. As DNA, the CDR3 is TGTGCCAGCAGCTTAGATCAACAGGGGGCGCCAGGAAACACCATATATTTT.

This chain joins TRBV4-2 and TRBJ1-4, with D tentatively TRBD1 (6 bases). Germline V gene lookup returns CDR1 LGHNA and CDR2 YNFKEQ. V was trimmed by 3 bases and J by 5 bases, leaving 16 bases between them. The CDR3 extends over 16 amino acids. The CDR3 protein is CASSQVPPGENEKLFF. The DNA of the CDR3 is TGTGCCAGCAGCCAGGTTCCCCCAGGGGAAAATGAAAAACTGTTTTTT.

Only a few counts were recorded for this clone. CDR3 DNA: TGTGCCAGCAGCTCAGGGACAGCCGGAAACATTCACACAGATACGCAGTATTTT. This sequence encodes CASSSGTAGNIHTDTQYF. The V gene is TRBV11-1, the J gene TRBJ2-3; 7 positions agree with TRBD1. V gave up 4 bases and J gave up 2 bases; unmatched junction bases: 15. Germline values: CDR1 SGHAT, CDR2 FQDESV (reference sequence). The CDR3 consists of 18 residues.

This clone was counted between two and nine times. The chain recombines TRBV7-2 with TRBJ2-7, with 12 bases matching TRBD1. Trimming at V came to 5 bases and at J to 6 bases, leaving 8 bases not matched to a gene. The germline V gene encodes CDR1 SGHTA and CDR2 FQGNSA. CDR3 length equals 15 residues. CDR3 amino acids: CASSPRDRGLGEQYF. The CDR3 DNA is TGTGCCAGCAGCCCCCGGGACAGGGGGCTCGGCGAGCAGTACTTC.

The sample holds a few counts of this clone. This chain links TRBV28 with TRBJ2-7; perhaps TRBD2 as D (7 bases). CDR1 and CDR2 (germline): MDHEN, SYDVKM. This CDR3 has 15 residues. V lost 6 bases, J lost 4 bases, and 19 bases lay in between. In nucleotides, the CDR3 is TGTGCCAGCAGCCGAGCTGGGGGGGGCGGGTACGAGCAGTACTTC. It encodes CASSRAGGGGYEQYF.

The chain uses TRBV2 and TRBJ2-2, with D possibly being TRBD2 (5 bases). Germline-derived CDR1 and CDR2 are SNHLY and FYNNEI. This CDR3 is 17 amino acids long. Between the trimmed V and J ends, which lost 2 bases and 0 bases, there was a span of 13 bases. DNA for the CDR3: TGTGCCAGCAGTGAACCTACTTCCGGGACGAACACCGGGGAGCTGTTTTTT. The encoded protein is CASSEPTSGTNTGELFF.

V usage is TRBV14 and J usage is TRBJ2-7, with TRBD1 identical over 10 bases. This CDR3 region has 17 residues. Looked up from germline, CDR1 is SGHDN and CDR2 is FVKESK. Unmatched junction bases numbered 12, after V lost 0 bases and J lost 7 bases. The CDR3 sequence is CASSQDITGTGVGEQYF. CDR3 sequence (DNA): TGTGCCAGCAGCCAAGATATAACCGGGACAGGGGTAGGGGAGCAGTACTTC.

J is TRBJ1-3 and V is TRBV5-6; tentatively, D is TRBD1 (6 bases). V was clipped by 6 bases and J by 6 bases, with 22 bases between them. The germline gives CDR1 SGHDT, CDR2 YYEEEE. The CDR3 extends over 16 amino acids. This CDR3 reads CASTDFGGANVNTIYF. The CDR3 DNA reads as TGTGCCAGCACCGATTTTGGGGGCGCGAACGTAAACACCATATATTTT. Using reference TRBV5-6 and TRBJ1-3 for the parts outside the CDR3, the full variable domain is DAGVTQSPTHLIKTRGQQVTLRCSPKSGHDTVSWYQQALGQGPQFIFQYYEEEERQRGNFPDRFSGHQFPNYSSELNVNALLLGDSALYLCASTDFGGANVNTIYFGEGSWLTVV.

The chain employs TRBV7-3 and TRBJ2-7; possibly TRBD1 for D (5 bases). The germline gives CDR1 SGHTA, CDR2 FQGTGA. The CDR3 consists of 16 residues. Trimming took 1 base from V and 4 from J, leaving 17 bases between them. The CDR3 spells CASSLIPRVLSYEQYF. CDR3 sequence (DNA): TGTGCCAGCAGCTTAATTCCCAGGGTTTTGTCTTACGAGCAGTACTTC.

The chain uses TRBV10-3 and TRBJ1-4, with no clear D. V lost 0 bases to trimming and J lost 1 base, with 6 bases between them. This CDR3 spans 15 amino acids. Germline CDR1 ENHRY, CDR2 SYGVKD. CDR3 protein: CAISESAGTNEKLFF. In DNA, the CDR3 is TGTGCCATCAGTGAGTCGGCGGGAACTAATGAAAAACTGTTTTTT.

This clone was counted once. The CDR3 coding sequence is TGTGCCAGCAGCGTAGGTAGCGGCATCTACAATGAGCAGTTCTTC. Its protein product is CASSVGSGIYNEQFF. The genes are TRBV9 and TRBJ2-1, with D tentatively TRBD2 (6 bases). Looked up from germline, CDR1 is SGDLS and CDR2 is YYNGEE. The V end was cut by 0 bases, the J end by 3 bases, with 10 bases between. CDR3 size: 15 residues.

The DNA of the CDR3 is TGCGCCAGCAGCTTCCAGGGGACAGGAGAGCAGTACTTC. It is translated as CASSFQGTGEQYF. V is TRBV5-1 and J is TRBJ2-7, with 8 bases aligning to TRBD1. Looked up from germline, CDR1 is SGHRS and CDR2 is YFSETQ. This CDR3 has 13 residues. The J segment lost 7 bases and the V segment lost 2 bases, leaving 5 bases of the junction unmatched.

This chain links TRBV5-1 with TRBJ1-1; D gene uncertain. The germline V gene encodes CDR1 SGHRS and CDR2 YFSETQ. Trimming removed 9 bases at V and 7 bases at J, with 16 bases between. The CDR3 consists of 12 residues. The CDR3 sequence: CANLTAGFEAFF. Written as DNA, the CDR3 is TGCGCCAACCTTACAGCGGGTTTTGAAGCTTTCTTT.

V and J are TRBV10-2 and TRBJ2-7; D is unclear. The V gene lost 6 bases and the J gene lost 3 bases, with 12 bases spanning the gap. Germline-derived CDR1 and CDR2 are WSHSY and SAAADI. CDR3 length equals 13 residues. Written as DNA, the CDR3 is TGCGCCAGCAGCCTACAGAACTTCTACGAGCAGTACTTC. Its protein is CASSLQNFYEQYF.

This rearrangement joins TRBV29-1 to TRBJ2-5; TRBD2 aligns across 11 bases. CDR1 is SQVTM, CDR2 ANQGSEA, per germline. Unmatched junction bases numbered 5, after V lost 0 bases and J lost 5 bases. There are 15 residues in the CDR3. The CDR3 loop reads CSVEDPASGRETQYF. Here the CDR3 DNA reads TGCAGCGTTGAAGATCCGGCTAGCGGGAGGGAGACCCAGTACTTC.

This chain's CDR3 is CASTPYSSYEQYF. The CDR3 region has the DNA TGTGCCAGCACCCCATATAGCTCCTACGAGCAGTACTTC. The genes are TRBV6-6 and TRBJ2-5; no clear D. The J call may be in error: the DNA end matches TRBJ2-7 better. This CDR3 has 13 residues. Germline CDR1 MNHNY, CDR2 SVGAGI (reference sequence).

J is TRBJ1-2 and V is TRBV6-1, with D unresolved. Germline CDR1 is MNHNS and CDR2 is SASEGT. Trimming stripped 4 bases from V and 0 bases from J, with 15 bases between. CDR3 length: 16 amino acids. The CDR3, as DNA: TGTGCCAGCAGTGGCGCAGGCTTAAGCCCTAACTATGGCTACACCTTC. Its protein is CASSGAGLSPNYGYTF.

This clone occurred once. V usage is TRBV28 and J usage is TRBJ1-5, with 8 bases identical to TRBD1. This CDR3 region has 14 residues. The germline CDR1 and CDR2 sequences are MDHEN and SYDVKM. V was clipped by 7 bases and J by 6 bases; unmatched bases: 8. The CDR3 reads CASNPGGRSQPQHF. CDR3 in DNA: TGTGCCAGCAACCCAGGGGGCCGTAGTCAGCCCCAGCATTTT. Full variable domain (outside the CDR3, taken from reference TRBV28 and TRBJ1-5): DVKVTQSSRYLVKRTGEKVFLECVQDMDHENMFWYRQDPGLGLRLIYFSYDVKMKEKGDIPEGYSVSREKKERFSLILESASTNQTSMYLCASNPGGRSQPQHFGDGTRLSIL.

This chain uses TRBV9 with TRBJ1-5; D unclear. The V end lost 0 bases, the J end lost 4 bases, and 5 bases lay between the germline ends. CDR3 length equals 13 residues. Germline CDR1 reads SGDLS; CDR2 reads YYNGEE. This CDR3 is CASSVGRNQPQHF. DNA for the CDR3: TGTGCCAGCAGCGTAGGGAGGAATCAGCCCCAGCATTTT.

This clone was seen more than once but under ten times. The gene calls are TRBV18 and TRBJ1-1; possibly TRBD1 for D (5 bases). CDR3 length equals 12 residues. With 5 bases removed from V and 6 bases from J, the gap between germline ends came to 10 bases. Germline assignment: CDR1 KGHSH and CDR2 LQKENI. CDR3: CASSSGVSEAFF. CDR3 DNA: TGTGCCAGCTCATCGGGGGTGTCTGAAGCTTTCTTT.

The rearrangement joins TRBV27 to TRBJ2-2; 7 bases line up with TRBD1. Germline CDR1 MNHEY, CDR2 SMNVEV (reference sequence). The junction had 7 bases not matched to a gene; V was cut back by 1 base and J by 2 bases. This CDR3 contains 17 residues. This CDR3 is CASSLFGTARNTGELFF. The CDR3 DNA follows: TGTGCCAGCAGTTTATTCGGGACAGCGCGAAACACCGGGGAGCTGTTTTTT.

V usage is TRBV19 and J usage is TRBJ2-7; TRBD1 aligns across 7 bases. The CDR3 extends over 16 amino acids. Germline loops: CDR1 LNHDA, CDR2 SQIVND (reference sequence). Trimming at V came to 1 base and at J to 5 bases, leaving 11 bases not matched to a gene. The CDR3 DNA reads TGTGCCAGTAGTATAGGGTATGGGACAGCCGGGGACGAGCAGTACTTC. Amino acid sequence: CASSIGYGTAGDEQYF.

The V and J genes are TRBV7-9 and TRBJ2-3; 9 bases map to TRBD2. After removal of 1 base from V and 3 bases from J, the junction contained 5 bases not matched to a gene. The germline V gene encodes CDR1 SEHNR and CDR2 FQNEAQ (reference sequence). This CDR3 has 16 amino acids. The CDR3 spells CASSLDAGGVTDTQYF. CDR3 sequence (DNA): TGTGCCAGCAGCTTAGATGCGGGAGGGGTTACAGATACGCAGTATTTT. Full variable domain (outside the CDR3, taken from reference TRBV7-9 and TRBJ2-3): DTGVSQNPRHKITKRGQNVTFRCDPISEHNRLYWYRQTLGQGPEFLTYFQNEAQLEKSRLLSDRFSAERPKGSFSTLEIQRTEQGDSAMYLCASSLDAGGVTDTQYFGPGTRLTVL.

Concerning this clone: The same CDR3 can be traced to other DNA sequences in this sample. In nucleotides, the CDR3 is TGTGCCAGTAGTATAGGACAGGGGTACGAGCAGTACTTC. Its protein is CASSIGQGYEQYF. The chain carries TRBV19 and TRBJ2-7; 8 bases fit TRBD1. From germline, CDR1 is LNHDA and CDR2 SQIVND (reference sequence). The CDR3 sequence is 13 residues long. V dropped 1 base and J dropped 4; count of bases not matched to a gene: 0.

This clone was seen more than once but under ten times. The chain links TRBV5-6 to TRBJ2-5; 7 bases fit TRBD1. Germline values: CDR1 SGHDT, CDR2 YYEEEE. This CDR3 has 14 residues. V lost 4 bases to trimming and J lost 3 bases; unmatched junction nucleotides: 6. This chain's CDR3 is CASSLAGQEETQYF. The CDR3 DNA sequence: TGTGCCAGCAGCCTGGCCGGACAGGAAGAGACCCAGTACTTC.